This T cell receptor (beta chain) came from a study of T-cell memory formation after mild COVID-19. Study-wide background: The study found TCR clusters largely donor specific.

cDNA libraries for TCR alpha and TCR beta, carrying sample barcodes and UMIs, came from 5'RACE with constant-segment primers. In TCRdb, the 5' RACE reads were re-called with MiXCR into one record per CDR3 protein. The data contain fewer than 650,000 distinct CDR3 sequences, 17% of them singletons. Study observations and caveats: Specificity for SARS-CoV-2 was not confirmed among the second-wave clones peaking on day 37.

CDR3 size: 15 residues. V was shortened by 6 bases and J by 8 bases, with 22 bases between the two germline ends. On this clonotype itself: The antigen is unknown.

The clonotype originates from an adult woman who had mild COVID-19 (a few samples of this study predate the infection). Cell type and time point are not known. The gene calls are TRBV12-3 or TRBV12-4 and TRBJ1-2, with D possibly being TRBD1 (5 bases). Sequencing used PBMCs or a T cell subset sorted from them (not recorded which). The CDR3 DNA sequence: TGTGCCAGCAGCCTCAAGGTTGGGGCCCCAAGAGGCTACACCTTC. It encodes CASSLKVGAPRGYTF.